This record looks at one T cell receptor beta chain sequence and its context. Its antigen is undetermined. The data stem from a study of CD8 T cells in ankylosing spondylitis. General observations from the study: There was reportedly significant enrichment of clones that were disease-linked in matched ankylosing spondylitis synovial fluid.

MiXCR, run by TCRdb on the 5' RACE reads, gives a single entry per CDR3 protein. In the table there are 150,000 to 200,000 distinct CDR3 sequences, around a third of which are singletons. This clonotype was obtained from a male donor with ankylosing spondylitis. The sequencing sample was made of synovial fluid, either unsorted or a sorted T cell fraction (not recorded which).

CDR3 amino acids: CSARSPGGKSSGNTIYF. The CDR3 nucleotides read TGCAGTGCTAGGTCGCCAGGGGGCAAGAGCTCTGGAAACACCATATATTTT. The chain uses TRBV20-1 and TRBJ1-3; the match to TRBD1 covers 8 bases. Unmatched junction bases numbered 10, after V lost 3 bases and J lost 0 bases. This CDR3 region has 17 residues. CDR1 DFQATT and CDR2 SNEGSKA come from the germline V gene (reference sequence).